This TCR beta chain appears in the sequencing data of a study of blood T cell repertoires in COVID-19. Background on the study: Sample material is recorded as cDNA or gDNA derived from T cells, B-cell-depleted T cells, or PBMCs.

Membership in each cohort depended on participant-reported clinical history. Profiled with immunoSEQ multiplex PCR; TCRdb holds only in-frame clones, not every one. Of around 250,000 clones listed, 70% to 90% are singletons. This clone was counted a single time. Between the trimmed V and J ends, which lost 0 bases and 13 bases, there was a span of 10 bases. CDR1 and CDR2 from the germline V gene are LNHDA and SQIVND (reference sequence). This CDR3 comprises 12 residues. This receptor was identified in a man in his late teens or twenties who had recovered from COVID-19. What was sequenced was PBMCs or T cells enriched from blood (not recorded which). The V gene is TRBV19, the J gene TRBJ1-5; D ambiguous. Written as DNA, the CDR3 is TGTGCCAGTAGTATAGAACGGCGGGAGCAGCATTTT. It translates to CASSIERREQHF.